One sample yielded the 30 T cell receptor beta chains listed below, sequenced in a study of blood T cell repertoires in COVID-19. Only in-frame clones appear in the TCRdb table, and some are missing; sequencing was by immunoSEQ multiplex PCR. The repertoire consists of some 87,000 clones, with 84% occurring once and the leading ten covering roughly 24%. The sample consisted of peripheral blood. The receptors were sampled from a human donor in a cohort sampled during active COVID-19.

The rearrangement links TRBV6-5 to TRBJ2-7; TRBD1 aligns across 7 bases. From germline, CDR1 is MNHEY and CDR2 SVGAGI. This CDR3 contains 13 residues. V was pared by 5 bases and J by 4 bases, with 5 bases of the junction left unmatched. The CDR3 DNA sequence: TGTGCCAGCAGTCCGAACAGGGGTTACGAGCAGTACTTC. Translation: CASSPNRGYEQYF.

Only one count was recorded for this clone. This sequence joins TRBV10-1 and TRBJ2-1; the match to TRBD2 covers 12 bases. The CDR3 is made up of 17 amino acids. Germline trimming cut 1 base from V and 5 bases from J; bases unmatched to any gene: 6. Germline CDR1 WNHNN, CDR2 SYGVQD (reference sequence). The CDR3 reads CASSELGLAGLDNEQFF. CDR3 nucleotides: TGCGCCAGCAGTGAGTTAGGACTAGCGGGATTGGACAATGAGCAGTTCTTC.

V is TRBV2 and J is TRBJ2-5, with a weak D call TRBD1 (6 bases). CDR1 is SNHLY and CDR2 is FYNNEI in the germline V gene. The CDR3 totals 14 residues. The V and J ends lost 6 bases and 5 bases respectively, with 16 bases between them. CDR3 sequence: CASSETGPRETQYF. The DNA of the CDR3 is TGTGCCAGCAGCGAAACAGGGCCCAGGGAGACCCAGTACTTC.

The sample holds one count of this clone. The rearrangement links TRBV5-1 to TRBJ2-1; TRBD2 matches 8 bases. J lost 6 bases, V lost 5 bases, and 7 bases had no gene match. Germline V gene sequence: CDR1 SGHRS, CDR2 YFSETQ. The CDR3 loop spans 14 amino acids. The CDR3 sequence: CASRLGGTSNEQFF. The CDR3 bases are TGCGCCAGCAGGCTTGGTGGGACTAGCAATGAGCAGTTCTTC.

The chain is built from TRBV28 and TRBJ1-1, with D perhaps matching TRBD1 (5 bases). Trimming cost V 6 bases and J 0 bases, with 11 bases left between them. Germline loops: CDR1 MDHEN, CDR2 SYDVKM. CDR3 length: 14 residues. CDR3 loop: CASRPDSLNTEAFF. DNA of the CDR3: TGTGCCAGCAGACCAGACAGCCTGAACACTGAAGCTTTCTTT.

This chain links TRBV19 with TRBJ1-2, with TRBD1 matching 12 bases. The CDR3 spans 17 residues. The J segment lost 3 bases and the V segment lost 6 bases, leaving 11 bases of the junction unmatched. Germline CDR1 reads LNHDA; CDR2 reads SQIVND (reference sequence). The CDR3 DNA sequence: TGTGCCAGTAGACCGGCCGGGACAGGGGGCGCGGACTATGGCTACACCTTC. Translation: CASRPAGTGGADYGYTF.

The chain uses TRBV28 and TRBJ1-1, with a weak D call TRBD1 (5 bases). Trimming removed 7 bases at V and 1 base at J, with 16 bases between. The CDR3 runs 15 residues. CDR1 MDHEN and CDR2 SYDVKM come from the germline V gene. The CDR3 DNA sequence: TGTGCCAGCACCGTGCTGGGGCAGCGGAACACTGAAGCTTTCTTT. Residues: CASTVLGQRNTEAFF.

The CDR3 coding sequence is TGTGCCAGCAGCCAAGATTTTCCAGGGAACACCGGGGAGCTGTTTTTT. Translated: CASSQDFPGNTGELFF. V gene TRBV3-1 (or the pseudogene TRBV3-2) combines with J gene TRBJ2-2; no clear D gene. V lost 0 bases and J 1 base, leaving 9 bases between the germline ends. The CDR3 contains 16 residues. The germline CDR1 and CDR2 sequences are LGHDT and YNNKEL (reference sequence).

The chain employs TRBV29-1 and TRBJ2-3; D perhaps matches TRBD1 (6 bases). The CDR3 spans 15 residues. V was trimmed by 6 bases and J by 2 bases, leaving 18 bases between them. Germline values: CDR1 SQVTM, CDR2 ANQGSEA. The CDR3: CSVPRGTKNTDTQYF. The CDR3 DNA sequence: TGCAGCGTACCTAGGGGGACCAAAAACACAGATACGCAGTATTTT.

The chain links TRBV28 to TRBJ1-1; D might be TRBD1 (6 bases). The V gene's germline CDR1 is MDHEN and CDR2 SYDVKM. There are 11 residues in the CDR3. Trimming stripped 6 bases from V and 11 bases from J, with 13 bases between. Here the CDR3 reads CASRDDRSAFF. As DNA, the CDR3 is TGTGCCAGCAGGGACGACAGGTCCGCTTTCTTT.

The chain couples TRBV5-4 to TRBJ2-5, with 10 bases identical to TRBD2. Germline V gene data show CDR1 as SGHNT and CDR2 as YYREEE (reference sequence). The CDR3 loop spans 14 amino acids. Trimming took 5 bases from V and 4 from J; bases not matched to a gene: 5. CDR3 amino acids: CASSLRTSGETQYF. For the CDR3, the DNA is TGTGCCAGCAGTCTTAGGACTAGCGGAGAGACCCAGTACTTC.

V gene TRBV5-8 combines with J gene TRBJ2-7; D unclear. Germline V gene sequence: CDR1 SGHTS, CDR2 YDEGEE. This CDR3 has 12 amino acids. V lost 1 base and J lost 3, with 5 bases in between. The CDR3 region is CASSLSGYEQYF. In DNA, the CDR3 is TGTGCCAGCAGCTTGTCCGGCTACGAGCAGTACTTC.

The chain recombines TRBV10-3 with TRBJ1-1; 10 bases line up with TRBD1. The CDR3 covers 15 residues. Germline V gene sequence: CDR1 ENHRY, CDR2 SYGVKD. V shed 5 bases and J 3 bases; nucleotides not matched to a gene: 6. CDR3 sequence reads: CAISRQGARDTEAFF. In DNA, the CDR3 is TGTGCCATCAGTAGACAGGGGGCTCGGGACACTGAAGCTTTCTTT.

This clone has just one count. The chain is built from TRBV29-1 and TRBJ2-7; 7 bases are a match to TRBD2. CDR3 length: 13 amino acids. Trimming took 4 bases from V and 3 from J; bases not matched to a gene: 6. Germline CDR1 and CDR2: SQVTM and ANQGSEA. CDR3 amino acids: CSVVGSGVYEQYF. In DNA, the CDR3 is TGCAGCGTTGTCGGGAGCGGGGTCTACGAGCAGTACTTC.

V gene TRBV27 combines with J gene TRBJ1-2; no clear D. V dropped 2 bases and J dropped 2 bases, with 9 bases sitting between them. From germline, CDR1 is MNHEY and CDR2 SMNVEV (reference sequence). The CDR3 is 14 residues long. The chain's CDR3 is CASSLVGGNYGYTF. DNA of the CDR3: TGTGCCAGCAGTTTAGTCGGAGGGAACTATGGCTACACCTTC.

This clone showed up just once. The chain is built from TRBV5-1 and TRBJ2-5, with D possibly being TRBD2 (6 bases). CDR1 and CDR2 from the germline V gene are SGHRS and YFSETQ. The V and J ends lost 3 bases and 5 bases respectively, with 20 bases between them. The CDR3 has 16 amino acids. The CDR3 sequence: CASSSSQGGFRETQYF. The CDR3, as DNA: TGCGCCAGCAGCTCGTCCCAGGGAGGTTTTCGGGAGACCCAGTACTTC.

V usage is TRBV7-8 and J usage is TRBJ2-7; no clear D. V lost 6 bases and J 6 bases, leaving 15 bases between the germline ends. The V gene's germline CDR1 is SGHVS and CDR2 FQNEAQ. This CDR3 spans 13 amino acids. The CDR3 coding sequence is TGTGCCAGCAGTTCTCCCCCATACTCCGAGCAGTACTTC. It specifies CASSSPPYSEQYF. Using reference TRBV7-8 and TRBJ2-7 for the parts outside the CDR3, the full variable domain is GAGVSQSPRYKVAKRGQDVALRCDPISGHVSLFWYQQALGQGPEFLTYFQNEAQLDKSGLPSDRFFAERPEGSVSTLKIQRTQQEDSAVYLCASSSPPYSEQYFGPGTRLTVT.

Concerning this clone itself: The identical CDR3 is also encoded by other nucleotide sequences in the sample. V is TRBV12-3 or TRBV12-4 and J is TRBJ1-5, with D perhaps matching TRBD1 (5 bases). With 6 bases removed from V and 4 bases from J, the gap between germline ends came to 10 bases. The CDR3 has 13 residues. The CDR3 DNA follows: TGTGCCAGCAGCCAGGGTGCGAATCAGCCCCAGCATTTT. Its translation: CASSQGANQPQHF.

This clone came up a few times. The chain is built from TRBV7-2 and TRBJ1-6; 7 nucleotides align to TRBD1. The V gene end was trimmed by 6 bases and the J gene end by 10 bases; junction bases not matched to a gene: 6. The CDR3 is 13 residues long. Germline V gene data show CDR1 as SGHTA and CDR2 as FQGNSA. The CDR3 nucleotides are TGTGCCAGCAGTCTGACAGGGAGGTCACCCCTCCACTTT. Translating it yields CASSLTGRSPLHF.

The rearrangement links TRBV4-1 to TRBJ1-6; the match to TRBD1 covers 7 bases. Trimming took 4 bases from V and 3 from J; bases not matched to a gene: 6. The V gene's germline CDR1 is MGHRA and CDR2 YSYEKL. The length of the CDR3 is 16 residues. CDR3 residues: CASSRGGAGYNSPLHF. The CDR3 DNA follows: TGCGCCAGCAGCCGAGGGGGCGCGGGCTATAATTCACCCCTCCACTTT.

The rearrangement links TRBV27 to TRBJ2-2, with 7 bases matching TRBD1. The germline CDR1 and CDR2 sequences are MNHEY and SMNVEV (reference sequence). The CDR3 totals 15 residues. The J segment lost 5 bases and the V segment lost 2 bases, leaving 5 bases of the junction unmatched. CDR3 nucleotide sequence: TGTGCCAGCAGTTTAGGGACAGCGGTTACCGGGGAGCTGTTTTTT. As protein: CASSLGTAVTGELFF.

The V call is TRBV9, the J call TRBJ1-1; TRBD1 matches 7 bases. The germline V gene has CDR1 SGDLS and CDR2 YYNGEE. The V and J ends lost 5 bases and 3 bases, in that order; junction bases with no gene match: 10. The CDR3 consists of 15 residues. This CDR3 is CASRHGAQGDTEAFF. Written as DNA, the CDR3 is TGTGCCAGCAGACACGGAGCCCAGGGGGACACTGAAGCTTTCTTT. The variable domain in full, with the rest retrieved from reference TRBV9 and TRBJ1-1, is DSGVTQTPKHLITATGQRVTLRCSPRSGDLSVYWYQQSLDQGLQFLIQYYNGEERAKGNILERFSAQQFPDLHSELNLSSLELGDSALYFCASRHGAQGDTEAFFGQGTRLTVV.

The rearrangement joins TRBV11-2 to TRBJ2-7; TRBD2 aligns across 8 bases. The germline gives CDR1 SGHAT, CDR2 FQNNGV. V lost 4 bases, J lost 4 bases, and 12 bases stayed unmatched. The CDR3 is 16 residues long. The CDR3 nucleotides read TGTGCCAGCAGCTACAATTTCGGGGGGGGCGAATACGAGCAGTACTTC. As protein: CASSYNFGGGEYEQYF.

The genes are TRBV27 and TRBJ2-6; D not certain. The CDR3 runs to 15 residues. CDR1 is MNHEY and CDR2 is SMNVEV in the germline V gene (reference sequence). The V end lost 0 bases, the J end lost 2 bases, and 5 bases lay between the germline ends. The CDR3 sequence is CASSLSTTGANVLTF. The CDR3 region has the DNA TGTGCCAGCAGTTTATCAACAACTGGGGCCAACGTCCTGACTTTC.

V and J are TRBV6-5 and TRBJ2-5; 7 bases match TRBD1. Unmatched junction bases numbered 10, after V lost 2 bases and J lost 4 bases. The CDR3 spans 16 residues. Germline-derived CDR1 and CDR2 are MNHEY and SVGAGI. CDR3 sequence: CASSYSQYPGGETQYF. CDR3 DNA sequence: TGTGCCAGCAGTTACAGCCAGTACCCAGGGGGAGAGACCCAGTACTTC.

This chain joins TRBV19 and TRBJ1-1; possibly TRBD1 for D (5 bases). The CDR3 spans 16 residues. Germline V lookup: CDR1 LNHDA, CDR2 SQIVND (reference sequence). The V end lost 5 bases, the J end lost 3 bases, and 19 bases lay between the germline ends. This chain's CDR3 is CASSFIPRGRDTEAFF. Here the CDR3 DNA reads TGTGCCAGTAGTTTCATTCCTCGGGGGAGGGACACTGAAGCTTTCTTT.

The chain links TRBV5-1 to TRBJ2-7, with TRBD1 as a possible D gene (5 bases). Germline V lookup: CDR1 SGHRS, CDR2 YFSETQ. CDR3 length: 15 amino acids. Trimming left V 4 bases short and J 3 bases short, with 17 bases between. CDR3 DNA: TGCGCCAGCAGCGTCGACAGTTCATCCATCTACGAGCAGTACTTC. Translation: CASSVDSSSIYEQYF.

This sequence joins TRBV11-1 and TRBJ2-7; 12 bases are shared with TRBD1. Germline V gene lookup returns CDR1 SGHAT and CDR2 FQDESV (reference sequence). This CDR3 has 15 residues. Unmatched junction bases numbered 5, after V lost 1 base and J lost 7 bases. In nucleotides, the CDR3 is TGTGCCAGCAGCTTAGGGGACAGGGGGCCTTGGGAGCAGTACTTC. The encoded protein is CASSLGDRGPWEQYF.

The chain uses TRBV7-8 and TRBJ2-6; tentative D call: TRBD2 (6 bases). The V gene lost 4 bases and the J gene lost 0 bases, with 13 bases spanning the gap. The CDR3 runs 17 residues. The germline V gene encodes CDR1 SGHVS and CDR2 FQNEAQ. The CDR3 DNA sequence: TGTGCCAGCAGCTATGGGACTTCCCGCTCTGGGGCCAACGTCCTGACTTTC. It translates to CASSYGTSRSGANVLTF.

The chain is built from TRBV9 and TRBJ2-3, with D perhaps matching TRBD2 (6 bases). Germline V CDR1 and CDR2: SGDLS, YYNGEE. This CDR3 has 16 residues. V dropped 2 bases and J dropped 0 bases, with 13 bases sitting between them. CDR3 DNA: TGTGCCAGCAGCGTGGGGGGTGGGGTAAGCACAGATACGCAGTATTTT. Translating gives CASSVGGGVSTDTQYF.